Each of the 6 T cell receptor beta chains below was sequenced from the same sample in a study of cytomegalovirus exposure and HLA in healthy donors. The PCR used 60 Vbeta and 13 Jbeta primers. Using immunoSEQ multiplex PCR, the repertoire was profiled, and TCRdb retains in-frame clones only, with some absent. The sample contains fewer than 250,000 clones, approximately 68% of which appear only once. The sample taken for sequencing was PBMCs. The receptors originated from a woman aged 25 to 45 in good health and CMV-seronegative.

The chain combines TRBV18 with TRBJ2-7; no definite D call. V was pared by 3 bases and J by 0 bases, with 3 bases between. CDR1 KGHSH and CDR2 LQKENI come from the germline V gene. The CDR3 is 12 residues long. The CDR3 reads CASSPISYEQYF. In DNA form, the CDR3 reads TGTGCCAGCTCACCTATCTCCTACGAGCAGTACTTC.

This CDR3 reads CASNLRGWGYEQYF. DNA of the CDR3: TGTGCCAGCAACCTCAGGGGGTGGGGGTACGAGCAGTACTTC. The V call is TRBV11-2, the J call TRBJ2-7; 7 nucleotides align to TRBD1. V trimming: 7 bases; J trimming: 4 bases; junction bases outside the gene matches: 10. CDR3 length: 14 amino acids. Germline-derived CDR1 and CDR2 are SGHAT and FQNNGV. The variable domain in full, with the rest retrieved from reference TRBV11-2 and TRBJ2-7, is EAGVAQSPRYKIIEKRQSVAFWCNPISGHATLYWYQQILGQGPKLLIQFQNNGVVDDSQLPKDRFSAERLKGVDSTLKIQPAKLEDSAVYLCASNLRGWGYEQYFGPGTRLTVT.

The rearrangement joins TRBV28 to TRBJ1-1; TRBD1 matches at 9 bases. With 2 bases clipped from V and 4 bases from J, the junction kept 5 bases outside the gene matches. Germline CDR1 and CDR2: MDHEN and SYDVKM. The CDR3 has 15 amino acids. The CDR3 reads CASSLGDRVVTEAFF. CDR3 bases: TGTGCCAGCAGTTTAGGGGACAGGGTGGTCACTGAAGCTTTCTTT.

The CDR3 DNA follows: TGTGCCAGCAGTTGGGCCACCGGGGAGCTGTTTTTT. Residues: CASSWATGELFF. The rearrangement links TRBV6-1 to TRBJ2-2; no firm D call. V was trimmed by 5 bases and J by 4 bases, leaving 5 bases between them. CDR1 and CDR2 (germline): MNHNS, SASEGT. The length of the CDR3 is 12 residues.

The CDR3 reads CASSYSGGGGLETQYF. The CDR3 coding sequence is TGTGCCAGCAGTTACTCGGGGGGGGGCGGTTTAGAGACCCAGTACTTC. V is TRBV6-5 and J is TRBJ2-5; weak D call: TRBD2 (7 bases). The germline V and J ends were trimmed by 0 bases and 4 bases, with 15 bases remaining between them. The CDR3 has 16 residues. Germline CDR1 and CDR2: MNHEY and SVGAGI.

The genes are TRBV19 and TRBJ1-2; 8 bases match TRBD1. The CDR3 has 16 residues. Germline-derived CDR1 and CDR2 are LNHDA and SQIVND (reference sequence). The trim removed 4 bases at V and 3 bases at J, leaving 10 bases unmatched. In DNA, the CDR3 is TGTGCCAGTAGTAGGGACAGGACCCTAAGTGACTATGGCTACACCTTC. The encoded protein is CASSRDRTLSDYGYTF.